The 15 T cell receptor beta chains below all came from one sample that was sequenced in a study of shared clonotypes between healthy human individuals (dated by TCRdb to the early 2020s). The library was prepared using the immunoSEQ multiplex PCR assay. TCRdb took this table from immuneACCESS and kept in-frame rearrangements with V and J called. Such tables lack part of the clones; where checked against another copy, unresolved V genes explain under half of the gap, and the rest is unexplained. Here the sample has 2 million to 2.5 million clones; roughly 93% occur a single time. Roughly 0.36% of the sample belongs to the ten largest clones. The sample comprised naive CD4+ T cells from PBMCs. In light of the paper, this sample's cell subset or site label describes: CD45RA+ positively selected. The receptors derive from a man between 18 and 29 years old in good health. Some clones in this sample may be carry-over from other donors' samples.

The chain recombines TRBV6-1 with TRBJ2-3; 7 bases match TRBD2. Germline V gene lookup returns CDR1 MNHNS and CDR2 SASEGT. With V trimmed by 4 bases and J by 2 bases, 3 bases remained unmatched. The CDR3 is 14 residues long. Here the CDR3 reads CASSASGLTDTQYF. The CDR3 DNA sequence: TGTGCCAGCAGTGCTAGCGGCCTCACAGATACGCAGTATTTT.

The CDR3 sequence: CASSLREVLEQFF. The CDR3 DNA reads TGTGCCAGCAGCTTGCGAGAGGTTCTTGAGCAGTTCTTC. This chain joins TRBV7-8 and TRBJ2-1; D gene uncertain. Germline V gene lookup returns CDR1 SGHVS and CDR2 FQNEAQ. Trimming stripped 3 bases from V and 9 bases from J, with 12 bases between. The CDR3 is made up of 13 amino acids.

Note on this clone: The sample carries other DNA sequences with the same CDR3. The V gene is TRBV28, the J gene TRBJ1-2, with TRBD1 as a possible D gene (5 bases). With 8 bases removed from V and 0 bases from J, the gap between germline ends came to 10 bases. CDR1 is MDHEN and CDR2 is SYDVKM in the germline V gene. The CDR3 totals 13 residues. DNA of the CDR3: TGTGCCAGCTCGGGGCGCCCTAACTATGGCTACACCTTC. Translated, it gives CASSGRPNYGYTF.

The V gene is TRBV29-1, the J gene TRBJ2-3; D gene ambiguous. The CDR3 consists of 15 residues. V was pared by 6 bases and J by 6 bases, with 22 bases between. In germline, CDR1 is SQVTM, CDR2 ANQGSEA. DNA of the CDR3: TGCAGCGTCACGGCCCCCAGGCTGTCGACGGATACGCAGTATTTT. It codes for CSVTAPRLSTDTQYF.

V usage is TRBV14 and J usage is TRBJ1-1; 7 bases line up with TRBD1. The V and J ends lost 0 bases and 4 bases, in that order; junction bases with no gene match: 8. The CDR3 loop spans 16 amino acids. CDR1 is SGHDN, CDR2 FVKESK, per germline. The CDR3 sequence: CASSQDGGGLFTEAFF. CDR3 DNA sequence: TGTGCCAGCAGCCAAGATGGAGGGGGCTTATTCACTGAAGCTTTCTTT.

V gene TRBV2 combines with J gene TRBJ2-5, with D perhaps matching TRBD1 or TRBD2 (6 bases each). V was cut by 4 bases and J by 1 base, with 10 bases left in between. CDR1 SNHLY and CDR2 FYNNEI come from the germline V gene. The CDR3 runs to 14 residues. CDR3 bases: TGTGCCAGCAGTGGCAGGGGAGGCCAAGAGACCCAGTACTTC. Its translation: CASSGRGGQETQYF.

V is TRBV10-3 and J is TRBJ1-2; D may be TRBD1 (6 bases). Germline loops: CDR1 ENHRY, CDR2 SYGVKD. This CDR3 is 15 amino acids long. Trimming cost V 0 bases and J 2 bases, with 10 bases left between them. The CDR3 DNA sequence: TGTGCCATCAGTGAGTCCGGACAGATCAACTATGGCTACACCTTC. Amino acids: CAISESGQINYGYTF.

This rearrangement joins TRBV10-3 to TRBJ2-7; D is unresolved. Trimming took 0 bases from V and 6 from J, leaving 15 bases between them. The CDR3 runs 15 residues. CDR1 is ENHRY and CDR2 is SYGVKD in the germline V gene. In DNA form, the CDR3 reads TGTGCCATCAGTGAGTCGACCCGGCAGACAACCGAGCAGTACTTC. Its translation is CAISESTRQTTEQYF.

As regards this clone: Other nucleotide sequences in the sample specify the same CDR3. The CDR3 here is CSVVSSGSTDTQYF. CDR3 sequence (DNA): TGCAGCGTTGTATCGAGCGGGTCCACAGATACGCAGTATTTT. The rearrangement uses TRBV29-1 and TRBJ2-3; TRBD2 is a possible D gene (6 bases). Germline V gives CDR1 SQVTM, CDR2 ANQGSEA. CDR3 size: 14 residues. The V and J ends lost 4 bases and 2 bases respectively, with 13 bases between them.

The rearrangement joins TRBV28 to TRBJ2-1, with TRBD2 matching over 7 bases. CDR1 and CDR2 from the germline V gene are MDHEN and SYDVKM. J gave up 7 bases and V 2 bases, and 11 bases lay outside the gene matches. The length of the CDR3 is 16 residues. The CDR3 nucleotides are TGTGCCAGCAGTTTAGGCGGGAGCGCTGCAGGGAATGAGCAGTTCTTC. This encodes CASSLGGSAAGNEQFF. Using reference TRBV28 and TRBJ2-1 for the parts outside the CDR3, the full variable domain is DVKVTQSSRYLVKRTGEKVFLECVQDMDHENMFWYRQDPGLGLRLIYFSYDVKMKEKGDIPEGYSVSREKKERFSLILESASTNQTSMYLCASSLGGSAAGNEQFFGPGTRLTVL.

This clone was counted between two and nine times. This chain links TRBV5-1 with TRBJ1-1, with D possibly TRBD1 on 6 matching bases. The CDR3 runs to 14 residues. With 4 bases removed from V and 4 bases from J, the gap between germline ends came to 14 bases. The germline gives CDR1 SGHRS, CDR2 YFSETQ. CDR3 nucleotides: TGCGCCAGCAGCCAACTACAGGGCAGCACTGAAGCTTTCTTT. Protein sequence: CASSQLQGSTEAFF.

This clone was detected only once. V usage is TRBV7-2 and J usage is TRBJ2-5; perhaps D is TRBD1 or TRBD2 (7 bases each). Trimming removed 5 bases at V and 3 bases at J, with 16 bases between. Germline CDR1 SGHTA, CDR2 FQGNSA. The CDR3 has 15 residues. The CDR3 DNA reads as TGTGCCAGCAGCCCAGGGGGGGGAGGAAAAGAGACCCAGTACTTC. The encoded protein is CASSPGGGGKETQYF.

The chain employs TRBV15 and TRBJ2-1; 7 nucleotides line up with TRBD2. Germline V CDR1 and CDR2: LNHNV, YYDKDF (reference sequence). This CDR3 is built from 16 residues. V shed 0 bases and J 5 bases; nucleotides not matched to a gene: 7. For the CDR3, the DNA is TGTGCCACCAGCAGAGATGTGGCGGGAGCTCACAATGAGCAGTTCTTC. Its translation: CATSRDVAGAHNEQFF.

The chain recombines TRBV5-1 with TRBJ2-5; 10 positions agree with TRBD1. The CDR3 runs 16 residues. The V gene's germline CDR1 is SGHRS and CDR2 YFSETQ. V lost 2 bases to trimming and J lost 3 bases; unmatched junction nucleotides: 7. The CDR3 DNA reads TGCGCCAGCAGCTTACTCCGCGGACAGGGGGAAGAGACCCAGTACTTC. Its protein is CASSLLRGQGEETQYF.

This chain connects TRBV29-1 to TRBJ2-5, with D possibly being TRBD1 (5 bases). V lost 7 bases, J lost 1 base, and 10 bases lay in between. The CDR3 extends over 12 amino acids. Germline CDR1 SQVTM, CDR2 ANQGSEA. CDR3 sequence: CSGKTGQETQYF. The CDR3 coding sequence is TGCAGCGGAAAAACAGGCCAAGAGACCCAGTACTTC.